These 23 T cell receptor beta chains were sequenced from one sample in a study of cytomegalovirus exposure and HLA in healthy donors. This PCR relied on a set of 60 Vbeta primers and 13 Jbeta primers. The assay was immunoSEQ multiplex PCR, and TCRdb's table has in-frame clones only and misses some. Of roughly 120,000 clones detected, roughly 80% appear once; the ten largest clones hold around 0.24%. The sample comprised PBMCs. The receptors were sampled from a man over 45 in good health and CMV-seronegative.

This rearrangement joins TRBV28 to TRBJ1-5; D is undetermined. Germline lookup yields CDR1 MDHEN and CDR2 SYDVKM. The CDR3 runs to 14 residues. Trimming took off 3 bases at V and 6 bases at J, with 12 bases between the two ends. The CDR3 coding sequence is TGTGCCAGCAGTTTGAGGGAGTTCGGTCAGCCCCAGCATTTT. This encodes CASSLREFGQPQHF.

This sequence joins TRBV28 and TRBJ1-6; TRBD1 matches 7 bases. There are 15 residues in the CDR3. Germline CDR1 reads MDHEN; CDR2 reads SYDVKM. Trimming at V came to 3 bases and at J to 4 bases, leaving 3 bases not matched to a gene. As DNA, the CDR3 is TGTGCCAGCAGTTTGGGACAGCCTTATAATTCACCCCTCCACTTT. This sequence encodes CASSLGQPYNSPLHF.

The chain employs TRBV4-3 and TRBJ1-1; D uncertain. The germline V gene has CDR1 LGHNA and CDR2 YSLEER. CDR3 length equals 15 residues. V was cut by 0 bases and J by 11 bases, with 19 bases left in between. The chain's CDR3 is CASSQEVAGSRSAFF. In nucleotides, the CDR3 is TGCGCCAGCAGCCAAGAGGTCGCAGGCTCTCGGTCGGCTTTCTTT.

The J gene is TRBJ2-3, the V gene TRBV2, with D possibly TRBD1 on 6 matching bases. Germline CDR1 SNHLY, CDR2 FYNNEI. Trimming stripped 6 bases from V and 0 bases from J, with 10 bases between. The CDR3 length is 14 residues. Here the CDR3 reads CASRRQESTDTQYF. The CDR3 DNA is TGTGCCAGCAGACGACAGGAAAGCACAGATACGCAGTATTTT.

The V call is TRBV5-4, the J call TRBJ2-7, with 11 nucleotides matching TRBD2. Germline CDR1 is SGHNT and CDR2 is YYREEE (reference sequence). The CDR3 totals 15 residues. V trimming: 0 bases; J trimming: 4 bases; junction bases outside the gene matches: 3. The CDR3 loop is CASSLAGLAGYEQYF. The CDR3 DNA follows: TGTGCCAGCAGCTTGGCCGGACTAGCGGGTTACGAGCAGTACTTC.

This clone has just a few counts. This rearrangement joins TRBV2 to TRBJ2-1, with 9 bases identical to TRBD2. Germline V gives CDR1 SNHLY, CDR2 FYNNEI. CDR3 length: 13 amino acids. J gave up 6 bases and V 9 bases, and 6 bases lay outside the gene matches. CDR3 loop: CASAGGQFNEQFF. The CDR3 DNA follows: TGTGCCAGTGCGGGGGGGCAGTTCAATGAGCAGTTCTTC.

The CDR3: CASIPGLASYQETQYF. CDR3 DNA: TGTGCCAGCATCCCGGGACTAGCATCATACCAAGAGACCCAGTACTTC. The rearrangement joins TRBV6-6 to TRBJ2-5, with 9 bases fitting TRBD2. V was clipped by 7 bases and J by 0 bases; unmatched bases: 9. This CDR3 contains 16 residues. Germline V lookup: CDR1 MNHNY, CDR2 SVGAGI (reference sequence).

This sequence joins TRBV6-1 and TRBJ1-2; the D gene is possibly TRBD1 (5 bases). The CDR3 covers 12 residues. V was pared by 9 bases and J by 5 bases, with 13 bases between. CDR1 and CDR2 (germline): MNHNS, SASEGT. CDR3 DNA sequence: TGTGCCAGTGCCCTGACAGAGTATGGCTACACCTTC. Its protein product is CASALTEYGYTF.

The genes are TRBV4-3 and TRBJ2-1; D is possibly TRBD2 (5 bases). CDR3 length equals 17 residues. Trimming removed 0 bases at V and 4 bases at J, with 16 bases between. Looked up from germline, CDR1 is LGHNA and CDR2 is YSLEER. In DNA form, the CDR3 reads TGCGCCAGCAGCCAAGATCGGCGGGTATTTCGGTACAATGAGCAGTTCTTC. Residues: CASSQDRRVFRYNEQFF.

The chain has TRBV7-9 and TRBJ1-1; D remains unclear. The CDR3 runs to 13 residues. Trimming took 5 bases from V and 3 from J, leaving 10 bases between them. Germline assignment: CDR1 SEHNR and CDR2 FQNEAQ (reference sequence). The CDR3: CASSPTPYTEAFF. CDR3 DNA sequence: TGTGCCAGCAGCCCGACACCCTACACTGAAGCTTTCTTT.

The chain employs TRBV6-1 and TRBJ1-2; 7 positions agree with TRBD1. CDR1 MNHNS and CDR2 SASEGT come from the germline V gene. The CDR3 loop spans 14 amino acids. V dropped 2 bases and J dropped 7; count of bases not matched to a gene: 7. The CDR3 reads CASSERQGGLGYTF. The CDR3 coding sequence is TGTGCCAGCAGTGAACGACAGGGCGGTCTTGGCTACACCTTC.

This CDR3 is CASSLRGLAGVRNEQFF. In DNA, the CDR3 is TGCGCCAGCAGCTTGAGGGGACTAGCGGGAGTGCGAAATGAGCAGTTCTTC. The rearrangement joins TRBV5-1 to TRBJ2-1, with 14 bases fitting TRBD2. This CDR3 region has 17 residues. The germline gives CDR1 SGHRS, CDR2 YFSETQ. Trimming at V came to 1 base and at J to 7 bases, leaving 7 bases not matched to a gene.

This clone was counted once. The CDR3 nucleotides read TGCAGCGTTTTACAGGGGGCCAGCAATCAGCCCCAGCATTTT. Protein: CSVLQGASNQPQHF. V is TRBV29-1 and J is TRBJ1-5; 9 bases are a match to TRBD1. The CDR3 is 14 residues long. Trimming took 5 bases from V and 1 from J; bases not matched to a gene: 3. Germline V gene sequence: CDR1 SQVTM, CDR2 ANQGSEA.

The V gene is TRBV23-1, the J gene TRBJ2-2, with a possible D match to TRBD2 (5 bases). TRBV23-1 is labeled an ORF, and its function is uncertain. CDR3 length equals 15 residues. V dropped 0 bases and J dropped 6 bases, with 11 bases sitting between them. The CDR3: CASSQSRGIPGELFF. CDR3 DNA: TGCGCCAGCAGTCAATCACGGGGAATTCCCGGGGAGCTGTTTTTT.

The CDR3 here is CASSFPGRQTQYF. The CDR3, as DNA: TGTGCCAGTAGTTTTCCAGGGCGACAGACCCAGTACTTC. The gene calls are TRBV19 and TRBJ2-5, with a tentative D call TRBD1 (5 bases). V shed 5 bases and J shed 6 bases, with 13 bases lying between them. There are 13 residues in the CDR3. Germline assignment: CDR1 LNHDA and CDR2 SQIVND (reference sequence). The entire variable domain, with the rest obtained from reference TRBV19 and TRBJ2-5, is as follows: DGGITQSPKYLFRKEGQNVTLSCEQNLNHDAMYWYRQDPGQGLRLIYYSQIVNDFQKGDIAEGYSVSREKKESFPLTVTSAQKNPTAFYLCASSFPGRQTQYFGPGTRLLVL.

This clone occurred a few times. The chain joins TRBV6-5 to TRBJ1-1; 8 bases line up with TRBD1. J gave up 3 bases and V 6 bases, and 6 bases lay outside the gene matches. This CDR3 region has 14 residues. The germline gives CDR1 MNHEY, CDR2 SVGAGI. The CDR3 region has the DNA TGTGCCAGCAGAGACAGGGGAAAGGACACTGAAGCTTTCTTT. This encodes CASRDRGKDTEAFF.

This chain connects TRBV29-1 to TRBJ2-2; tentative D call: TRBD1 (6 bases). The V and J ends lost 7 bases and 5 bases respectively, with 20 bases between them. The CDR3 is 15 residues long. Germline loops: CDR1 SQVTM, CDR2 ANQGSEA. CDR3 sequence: CSGLQGRAHTGELFF. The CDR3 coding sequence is TGCAGCGGGTTACAGGGAAGGGCTCATACCGGGGAGCTGTTTTTT.

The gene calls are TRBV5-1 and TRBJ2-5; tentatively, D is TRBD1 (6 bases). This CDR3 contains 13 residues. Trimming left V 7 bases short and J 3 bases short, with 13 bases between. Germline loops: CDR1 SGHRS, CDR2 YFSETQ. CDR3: CASQQGIEETQYF. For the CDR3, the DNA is TGCGCCAGCCAGCAGGGGATAGAAGAGACCCAGTACTTC.

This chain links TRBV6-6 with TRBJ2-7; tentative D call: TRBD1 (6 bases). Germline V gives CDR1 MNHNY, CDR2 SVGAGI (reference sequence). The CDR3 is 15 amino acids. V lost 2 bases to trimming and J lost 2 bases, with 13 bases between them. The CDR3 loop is CASSYVGGGTYEQYF. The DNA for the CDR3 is TGTGCCAGCAGTTACGTTGGTGGGGGCACCTACGAGCAGTACTTC.

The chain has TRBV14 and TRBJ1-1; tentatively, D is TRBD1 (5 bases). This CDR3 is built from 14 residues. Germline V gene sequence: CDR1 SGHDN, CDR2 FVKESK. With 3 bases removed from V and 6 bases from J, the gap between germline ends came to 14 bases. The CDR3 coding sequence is TGTGCCAGCAGCCAGACGGGACTGGGCGCTGAAGCTTTCTTT. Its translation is CASSQTGLGAEAFF. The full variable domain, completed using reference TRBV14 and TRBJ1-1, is EAGVTQFPSHSVIEKGQTVTLRCDPISGHDNLYWYRRVMGKEIKFLLHFVKESKQDESGMPNNRFLAERTGGTYSTLKVQPAELEDSGVYFCASSQTGLGAEAFFGQGTRLTVV.

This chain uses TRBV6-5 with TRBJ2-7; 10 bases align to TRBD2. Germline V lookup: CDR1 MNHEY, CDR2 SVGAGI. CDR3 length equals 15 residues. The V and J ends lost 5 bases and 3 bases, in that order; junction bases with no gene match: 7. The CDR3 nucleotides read TGTGCCAGCAGTCCCGATCGGACTAGCGGCTACGAGCAGTACTTC. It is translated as CASSPDRTSGYEQYF.

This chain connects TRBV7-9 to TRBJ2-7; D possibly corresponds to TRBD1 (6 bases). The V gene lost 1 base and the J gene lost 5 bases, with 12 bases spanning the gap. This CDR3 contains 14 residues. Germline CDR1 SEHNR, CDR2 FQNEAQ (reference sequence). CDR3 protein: CASSLEVGANEQYF. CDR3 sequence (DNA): TGTGCCAGCAGCTTAGAGGTGGGGGCAAACGAGCAGTACTTC.

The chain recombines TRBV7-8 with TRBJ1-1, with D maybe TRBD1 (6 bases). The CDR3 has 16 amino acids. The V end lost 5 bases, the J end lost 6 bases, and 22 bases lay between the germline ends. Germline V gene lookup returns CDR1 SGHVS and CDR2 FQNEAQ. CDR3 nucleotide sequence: TGTGCCAGCAGCCCCCCTCCGGGACATGACCATTCTGAAGCTTTCTTT. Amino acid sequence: CASSPPPGHDHSEAFF.